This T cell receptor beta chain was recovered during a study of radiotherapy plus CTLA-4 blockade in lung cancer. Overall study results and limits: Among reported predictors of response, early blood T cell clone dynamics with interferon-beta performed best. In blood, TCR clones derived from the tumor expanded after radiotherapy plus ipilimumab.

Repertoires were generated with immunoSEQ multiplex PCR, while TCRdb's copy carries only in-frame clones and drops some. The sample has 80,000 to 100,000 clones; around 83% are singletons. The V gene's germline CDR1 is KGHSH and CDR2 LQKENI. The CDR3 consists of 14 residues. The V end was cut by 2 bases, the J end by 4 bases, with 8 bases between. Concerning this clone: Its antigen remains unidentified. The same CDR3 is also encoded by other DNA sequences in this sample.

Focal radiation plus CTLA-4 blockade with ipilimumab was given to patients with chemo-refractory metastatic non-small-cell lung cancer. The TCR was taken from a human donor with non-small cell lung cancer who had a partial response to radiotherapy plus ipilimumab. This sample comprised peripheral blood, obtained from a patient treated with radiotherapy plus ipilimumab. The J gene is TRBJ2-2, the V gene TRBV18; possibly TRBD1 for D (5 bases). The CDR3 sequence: CASSPDRGTGELFF. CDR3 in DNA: TGTGCCAGCTCACCAGACAGAGGCACCGGGGAGCTGTTTTTT.